A single sample is the source of the 30 T cell receptor beta chains below, sequenced in a study of cytomegalovirus exposure and HLA in healthy donors. Amplification used 60 Vbeta primers and 13 Jbeta primers. Using immunoSEQ multiplex PCR, the repertoire was profiled, and TCRdb retains in-frame clones only, with some absent. The data hold some 98,000 clones, with around 10% observed a single time. The specimen sequenced was PBMCs. Receptors originate from a middle-aged man in good health and CMV-seropositive.

This clone was seen only a few times. The V and J genes are TRBV7-2 and TRBJ1-2, with 10 bases aligning to TRBD1. V shed 5 bases, J shed 8 bases, and the junction held 8 bases outside the gene matches. Germline lookup yields CDR1 SGHTA and CDR2 FQGNSA. The CDR3 consists of 14 residues. The CDR3 reads CASSPGQGTKGYTF. CDR3 sequence (DNA): TGTGCCAGCAGCCCGGGACAGGGGACGAAGGGCTACACCTTC.

The chain carries TRBV4-3 and TRBJ2-6, with D unclear. The germline gives CDR1 LGHNA, CDR2 YSLEER. The germline V and J ends were trimmed by 1 base and 4 bases, with 8 bases remaining between them. The CDR3 covers 15 residues. The CDR3 coding sequence is TGCGCCAGCAGCCAAGGACTTGCCGGGGCCAACGTCCTGACTTTC. Amino acid sequence: CASSQGLAGANVLTF.

This clone was seen more than once but under ten times. The chain recombines TRBV29-1 with TRBJ2-5; possible D gene TRBD1, 5 bases. The CDR3 runs 12 residues. The V gene lost 6 bases and the J gene lost 4 bases, with 12 bases spanning the gap. Germline loops: CDR1 SQVTM, CDR2 ANQGSEA. The CDR3 DNA reads TGCAGCGTCGTTGTGGGGCCAGAGACCCAGTACTTC. This codes for CSVVVGPETQYF.

The chain links TRBV27 to TRBJ1-6; D remains ambiguous. The ends were cut back, 6 bases at V and 9 bases at J, with 15 bases in the middle. Germline V gene data show CDR1 as MNHEY and CDR2 as SMNVEV (reference sequence). The CDR3 totals 14 residues. This chain's CDR3 is CASSPRQSGSPLHF. The CDR3 coding sequence is TGTGCCAGCAGCCCACGCCAGTCGGGTTCACCCCTCCACTTT.

This clone was seen only a few times. The V call is TRBV7-9, the J call TRBJ2-7; perhaps TRBD1 as D (6 bases). This CDR3 comprises 15 residues. Germline assignment: CDR1 SEHNR and CDR2 FQNEAQ (reference sequence). V lost 4 bases and J lost 0, with 13 bases in between. This CDR3 is CASSSYREPSYEQYF. The CDR3 DNA sequence: TGTGCCAGCAGCTCATACAGGGAACCCTCCTACGAGCAGTACTTC.

The rearrangement joins TRBV6-5 to TRBJ1-1; D is uncertain. Germline loops: CDR1 MNHEY, CDR2 SVGAGI. V shed 0 bases and J shed 1 base, with 9 bases lying between them. This CDR3 contains 15 residues. CDR3 residues: CASSYSQAGNTEAFF. The CDR3 region has the DNA TGTGCCAGCAGTTACTCTCAGGCTGGGAACACTGAAGCTTTCTTT.

V and J are TRBV5-1 and TRBJ2-1; D is perhaps TRBD2 (5 bases). Germline-derived CDR1 and CDR2 are SGHRS and YFSETQ. The CDR3 contains 15 residues. The V end lost 1 base, the J end lost 2 bases, and 10 bases lay between the germline ends. In DNA form, the CDR3 reads TGCGCCAGCAGCTTGTCTGTAGCGACCTACAATGAGCAGTTCTTC. Residues: CASSLSVATYNEQFF.

This clone was found a few times. V usage is TRBV28 and J usage is TRBJ1-1, with D possibly TRBD1 on 6 matching bases. Germline V lookup: CDR1 MDHEN, CDR2 SYDVKM. The CDR3 is 15 amino acids. V was shortened by 6 bases and J by 6 bases, with 20 bases between the two germline ends. In nucleotides, the CDR3 is TGTGCCAGCAGCTCAGGGGCACGAGGTAACGCTGAAGCTTTCTTT. It yields the protein CASSSGARGNAEAFF. Variable domain in full (rest from reference TRBV28 and TRBJ1-1): DVKVTQSSRYLVKRTGEKVFLECVQDMDHENMFWYRQDPGLGLRLIYFSYDVKMKEKGDIPEGYSVSREKKERFSLILESASTNQTSMYLCASSSGARGNAEAFFGQGTRLTVV.

The chain combines TRBV28 with TRBJ2-2, with a tentative D call TRBD1 (5 bases). The CDR3 length is 16 residues. Germline CDR1 is MDHEN and CDR2 is SYDVKM. The V end was cut by 7 bases, the J end by 0 bases, with 15 bases between. The CDR3 bases are TGTGCCAGCAAAAGGGGAAAGGCAGCGAACACCGGGGAGCTGTTTTTT. Translation gives CASKRGKAANTGELFF.

This clone was seen a handful of times. The chain links TRBV7-9 to TRBJ1-1; TRBD1 matches at 7 bases. With 4 bases clipped from V and 8 bases from J, the junction kept 10 bases outside the gene matches. The CDR3 length is 14 residues. The germline gives CDR1 SEHNR, CDR2 FQNEAQ (reference sequence). For the CDR3, the DNA is TGTGCCAGCAGCTCTCTCGGGGACAGTAAGGAAGCTTTCTTT. Protein sequence: CASSSLGDSKEAFF.

This clone was seen a few times. The chain links TRBV2 to TRBJ2-3, with a weak D call TRBD1 (5 bases). Germline CDR1 is SNHLY and CDR2 is FYNNEI. CDR3 size: 15 residues. V lost 3 bases and J 4 bases, leaving 14 bases between the germline ends. The CDR3 sequence is CASSDEAGSSDTQYF. For the CDR3, the DNA is TGTGCCAGCAGTGACGAGGCAGGGTCCTCAGATACGCAGTATTTT.

V is TRBV18 and J is TRBJ2-3; D might be TRBD2 (7 bases). V lost 3 bases and J lost 5, with 15 bases in between. Germline CDR1 reads KGHSH; CDR2 reads LQKENI. The CDR3 is 15 amino acids. The chain's CDR3 is CASSPGGRGGDTQYF. DNA of the CDR3: TGTGCCAGCTCACCGGGCGGGAGAGGGGGAGATACGCAGTATTTT.

This clone showed up just a few times. V is TRBV27 and J is TRBJ1-3; D perhaps matches TRBD1 (5 bases). This CDR3 spans 18 amino acids. CDR1 and CDR2 from the germline V gene are MNHEY and SMNVEV (reference sequence). The ends were cut back, 5 bases at V and 0 bases at J, with 20 bases in the middle. In DNA, the CDR3 is TGTGCCAGCAGTCCGGGGGACGGACGCGGTTCCTCTGGAAACACCATATATTTT. Translation: CASSPGDGRGSSGNTIYF.

The V call is TRBV18, the J call TRBJ1-1, with a weak D call TRBD1 (5 bases). There are 13 residues in the CDR3. Germline V gives CDR1 KGHSH, CDR2 LQKENI. With 6 bases removed from V and 3 bases from J, the gap between germline ends came to 11 bases. This chain's CDR3 is CASSQGRDTEAFF. The CDR3 DNA reads as TGTGCCAGCTCCCAGGGTAGGGACACTGAAGCTTTCTTT.

This chain links TRBV7-8 with TRBJ2-5, with a tentative D call TRBD2 (8 bases). The length of the CDR3 is 20 residues. V dropped 0 bases and J dropped 7 bases, with 30 bases sitting between them. Germline CDR1 is SGHVS and CDR2 is FQNEAQ. Here the CDR3 reads CASSLAWARGGGRIPSTQYF. Here the CDR3 DNA reads TGTGCCAGCAGCTTAGCGTGGGCTCGAGGGGGCGGGAGGATCCCCTCGACCCAGTACTTC.

The chain couples TRBV27 to TRBJ1-5; D not resolved. Deletions cut 4 bases from V and 4 bases from J, with 17 bases between. CDR1 MNHEY and CDR2 SMNVEV come from the germline V gene (reference sequence). This CDR3 comprises 16 residues. CDR3 DNA sequence: TGTGCCAGCAGTTCTGCGGGGAGGTCCGGAAATCAGCCCCAGCATTTT. Residues: CASSSAGRSGNQPQHF.

This clone occurred a few times. The CDR3 does not close with the conserved phenylalanine or tryptophan, likely indicating a read error. No DNA is shown, since the ends of the CDR3 on it are uncertain; the CDR3 is the one TCRdb lists. The CDR3 loop is CASSAGLRTDTKYL. The chain uses TRBV9 and TRBJ2-3; TRBD2, the table's D call, was not compared with the DNA. CDR1 is SGDLS, CDR2 YYNGEE, per germline. The CDR3 numbers 14 amino acids, ends counted.

This clone occurred many times. The rearrangement joins TRBV5-6 to TRBJ1-3; possible D gene TRBD1, 5 bases. Germline V gene data show CDR1 as SGHDT and CDR2 as YYEEEE. Trimming shortened V by 2 bases and J by 4 bases, and 13 bases separated the two germline ends. CDR3 size: 15 residues. CDR3 coding DNA: TGTGCCAGCAGCTTCCGGGCCCCAGGGGGAAACACCATATATTTT. Translation gives CASSFRAPGGNTIYF.

The chain joins TRBV9 to TRBJ2-3; TRBD2 agrees at 11 bases. V gave up 3 bases and J gave up 1 base; unmatched junction bases: 10. CDR1 and CDR2 from the germline V gene are SGDLS and YYNGEE. CDR3 size: 18 residues. CDR3 protein: CASSGKPSGRLGTDTQYF. For the CDR3, the DNA is TGTGCCAGCAGCGGCAAGCCTAGCGGGAGGTTGGGCACAGATACGCAGTATTTT.

There are a few counts of this clone. The DNA of the CDR3 is TGTGCCAGCAATTATGGACAGGTCCACAATGAGCAGTTCTTC. Translation: CASNYGQVHNEQFF. The rearrangement uses TRBV28 and TRBJ2-1; 7 bases fit TRBD1. CDR1 and CDR2 (germline): MDHEN, SYDVKM. V dropped 7 bases and J dropped 5; count of bases not matched to a gene: 8. The CDR3 is 14 residues long.

This clone was seen ten or more times. The sample carries other DNA sequences with the same CDR3. V usage is TRBV5-1 and J usage is TRBJ1-2; 7 nucleotides agree with TRBD1. Trimming cost V 1 base and J 6 bases; bases outside gene matches: 0. Germline CDR1 and CDR2: SGHRS and YFSETQ. The CDR3 is 12 amino acids. The CDR3 DNA is TGCGCCAGCAGCTTGCAGGGGGATGGCTACACCTTC. Amino acid sequence: CASSLQGDGYTF.

About this clone: At one of its ends the junction is not consistent with the germline gene, which may arise from a read error. The chain carries TRBV7-7 and TRBJ2-5; 11 bases agree with TRBD1. The CDR3 extends over 15 amino acids. Germline-derived CDR1 and CDR2 are SSHAT and FNYEAQ (reference sequence). The DNA for the CDR3 is TGTGCTAGCAGCCCGCGGGACAGGGGGAGAGAGACCCAGTACTTC. It yields the protein CASSPRDRGRETQYF.

This clone was observed a few times. This chain uses TRBV27 with TRBJ2-3, with TRBD1 as a possible D gene (6 bases). V was clipped by 4 bases and J by 3 bases, with 8 bases between them. Germline values: CDR1 MNHEY, CDR2 SMNVEV (reference sequence). The CDR3 spans 13 residues. Here the CDR3 DNA reads TGTGCCAGCAGTTCAACAGGGACAGATACGCAGTATTTT. Amino acids: CASSSTGTDTQYF.

This clone was counted between two and nine times. The J gene is TRBJ2-1, the V gene TRBV29-1; a weak D match, TRBD2 (6 bases). Germline loops: CDR1 SQVTM, CDR2 ANQGSEA. This CDR3 has 17 residues. Trimming removed 7 bases at V and 5 bases at J, with 27 bases between. This chain's CDR3 is CSGKKGLSGRGNNEQFF. CDR3 DNA: TGCAGCGGAAAAAAAGGACTAAGCGGAAGGGGAAACAATGAGCAGTTCTTC.

This clone was counted a few times. The V and J genes are TRBV6-5 and TRBJ2-7; TRBD2 might be the D (5 bases). The CDR3 runs to 12 residues. Per germline, CDR1 MNHEY and CDR2 SVGAGI. With 6 bases removed from V and 2 bases from J, the gap between germline ends came to 8 bases. CDR3 amino acids: CASRDLTYEQYF. The CDR3 nucleotides read TGTGCCAGCAGGGACTTAACCTACGAGCAGTACTTC.

The sample holds a few counts of this clone. The chain uses TRBV25-1 and TRBJ1-2; D gene unclear. The germline V and J ends were trimmed by 6 bases and 6 bases, with 23 bases remaining between them. Germline CDR1 reads MGHDK; CDR2 reads SYGVNS. This CDR3 is built from 16 residues. The CDR3 DNA follows: TGTGCCAGCAGGCCCCGAGCGGAGGGAGGGCAGGATGGCTACACCTTC. It codes for CASRPRAEGGQDGYTF.

This clone was detected a few times. This chain connects TRBV4-3 to TRBJ2-7; D unclear. CDR1 LGHNA and CDR2 YSLEER come from the germline V gene. The CDR3 sequence is 13 residues long. V was trimmed by 3 bases and J by 4 bases, leaving 10 bases between them. The CDR3 loop is CASSQRLLYEQYF. The CDR3 DNA follows: TGCGCCAGCAGCCAGCGACTCCTTTACGAGCAGTACTTC.

This clone was counted a few times. The sample contains more than one DNA sequence encoding this CDR3. The chain is built from TRBV27 and TRBJ1-1, with a weak D call TRBD1 (5 bases). The germline V and J ends were trimmed by 2 bases and 2 bases, with 6 bases remaining between them. The CDR3 has 13 residues. CDR1 and CDR2 (germline): MNHEY, SMNVEV (reference sequence). CDR3 nucleotides: TGTGCCAGCAGTTTACAGGGAAACACTGAAGCTTTCTTT. This codes for CASSLQGNTEAFF.

This clone was found a few times. The V call is TRBV10-1, the J call TRBJ2-7; 10 nucleotides agree with TRBD1. The CDR3 runs 14 residues. In germline, CDR1 is WNHNN, CDR2 SYGVQD (reference sequence). Trimming at V came to 6 bases and at J to 2 bases, leaving 4 bases not matched to a gene. CDR3 sequence (DNA): TGCGCCAGCAGAGCGGGACAGGGGACCTACGAGCAGTACTTC. Translating it yields CASRAGQGTYEQYF.

This chain uses TRBV6-1 with TRBJ1-1; D perhaps matches TRBD1 (5 bases). Germline V gene sequence: CDR1 MNHNS, CDR2 SASEGT. The CDR3 contains 11 residues. V was clipped by 7 bases and J by 5 bases, with 8 bases between them. CDR3 sequence (DNA): TGTGCCAGCAATCAGGGAACTGAAGCTTTCTTT. Residues: CASNQGTEAFF.